This TCR beta chain was observed in a study of cytomegalovirus exposure and HLA in healthy donors. Study observations and caveats: It was taken for granted in presence/absence analyses that sequencing depth across donors was roughly uniform. Associated with cytomegalovirus, according to the listing, were 150 to 200 TCR beta chains.

About this clone: The target antigen is unknown.

CDR3 length equals 15 residues. CDR1 and CDR2 from the germline V gene are MNHNS and SASEGT. V was cut by 8 bases and J by 5 bases, with 21 bases left in between. The PCR made use of 60 Vbeta and 13 Jbeta primers. Sequencing was performed with immunoSEQ multiplex PCR; in TCRdb, only in-frame clones are kept and a portion is missing. The profile shows some 50,000 clones, about 70% of them singletons. The sample comprised PBMCs. The TCR originated in a man aged 30-40 years in good health and CMV-seronegative. The chain carries TRBV6-1 and TRBJ1-1, with a weak D call TRBD1 (6 bases). The CDR3 is CASGKEGGLDTEAFF. Here the CDR3 DNA reads TGTGCCAGCGGAAAAGAGGGGGGGCTGGATACTGAAGCTTTCTTT.